This TCR beta chain was found in a study of T cell responses to AZD1222 COVID-19 vaccine. The CDR3 has 11 amino acids. Trimming removed 3 bases from V and 10 bases from J, with 10 bases in between. Germline V CDR1 and CDR2: SGHNT, YYREEE (reference sequence). Study conclusions and caveats: Researchers report vaccine-associated CD4 TCRs spanning spike, with dominance at 160-218 and 743-854. Reports say nearly half of spike-specific TCRs go after unmutated variant regions. Clonal diversity was possibly underestimated, and white British individuals and females predominated among donors.

Profiled with immunoSEQ multiplex PCR; TCRdb holds only in-frame clones, not every one. The sample shows 150,000 to 200,000 clones, approximately 92% of them seen only once. As regards this clone: Its cognate antigen is unknown.

The origin of this receptor is an adult in good health. The chain carries TRBV5-4 and TRBJ1-1; D gene uncertain. Sequenced here: peripheral blood, sampled on day 0 of AZD1222 vaccination. This chain's CDR3 is CASSSDQVAFF. CDR3 nucleotide sequence: TGTGCCAGCAGCTCCGACCAAGTAGCTTTCTTT. Variable domain in full (rest from reference TRBV5-4 and TRBJ1-1): ETGVTQSPTHLIKTRGQQVTLRCSSQSGHNTVSWYQQALGQGPQFIFQYYREEENGRGNFPPRFSGLQFPNYSSELNVNALELDDSALYLCASSSDQVAFFGQGTRLTVV.